This T cell receptor beta chain is from a study of cytomegalovirus exposure and HLA in healthy donors. Regarding the study as a whole: Prior analysis indicated that the majority of TCR beta V segments exhibited productivity approximately 87% or approximately 30% of the time.

PCR was performed using 60 Vbeta and 13 Jbeta primers. The data were produced by immunoSEQ multiplex PCR, yet TCRdb's version contains in-frame clones alone and is incomplete. The data show over 45,000 clones, approximately 85% seen once. Regarding this clone: Its target is not known.

Sequencing was performed on PBMCs. The receptor's source is a boy under 18 in good health and CMV-seropositive.

The CDR3 coding sequence is TGTGCCAGCAGTGCGGGACAGAATCAGCCCCAGCATTTT. Translation: CASSAGQNQPQHF. This chain joins TRBV25-1 and TRBJ1-5, with TRBD1 matching over 7 bases. V trimming: 4 bases; J trimming: 4 bases; junction bases outside the gene matches: 1. The germline V gene encodes CDR1 MGHDK and CDR2 SYGVNS. This CDR3 comprises 13 residues.